The T cell receptor (beta chain) described here comes from a study of technical replicates of blood from several donors. Only in-frame clones appear in the TCRdb table, and some are missing; sequencing was by immunoSEQ multiplex PCR. Of approximately 100,000 clones detected, roughly 95% appear once; the ten largest clones hold approximately 0.21%. The CDR3 spans 15 residues. Per germline, CDR1 MDHEN and CDR2 SYDVKM. V lost 5 bases and J 4 bases, leaving 15 bases between the germline ends. This receptor was obtained from a human donor in good health. The sequencing sample was made of T cells isolated from PBMCs. The genes are TRBV28 and TRBJ2-1; D is perhaps TRBD2 (6 bases). Here the CDR3 reads CASSETPGTYNEQFF. DNA of the CDR3: TGTGCCAGCAGTGAGACCCCCGGGACTTACAATGAGCAGTTCTTC.